This T cell receptor beta chain was observed in a study of cytomegalovirus exposure and HLA in healthy donors. The PCR contained 60 Vbeta and 13 Jbeta primers. TCRdb's copy holds only in-frame clones and misses some; the assay was immunoSEQ multiplex PCR. The data show fewer than 200,000 clones, 80% to 90% seen once. Study results and limitations: It was assumed in the presence/absence analyses that sequencing depth was roughly uniform across donors.

Only a few counts were recorded for this clone. The target antigen is unknown. The CDR3 has 14 amino acids. Germline CDR1 is SGHNT and CDR2 is YYREEE (reference sequence). The J segment lost 0 bases and the V segment lost 4 bases, leaving 3 bases of the junction unmatched. Sequencing was done on a sample of PBMCs. This chain connects TRBV5-4 to TRBJ2-7; 8 positions match TRBD1. The TCR originated in a woman aged 25 to 39 in good health and CMV-seropositive. The CDR3 region is CASSRQGSSYEQYF. The DNA of the CDR3 is TGTGCCAGCAGCCGACAGGGGAGCTCCTACGAGCAGTACTTC.